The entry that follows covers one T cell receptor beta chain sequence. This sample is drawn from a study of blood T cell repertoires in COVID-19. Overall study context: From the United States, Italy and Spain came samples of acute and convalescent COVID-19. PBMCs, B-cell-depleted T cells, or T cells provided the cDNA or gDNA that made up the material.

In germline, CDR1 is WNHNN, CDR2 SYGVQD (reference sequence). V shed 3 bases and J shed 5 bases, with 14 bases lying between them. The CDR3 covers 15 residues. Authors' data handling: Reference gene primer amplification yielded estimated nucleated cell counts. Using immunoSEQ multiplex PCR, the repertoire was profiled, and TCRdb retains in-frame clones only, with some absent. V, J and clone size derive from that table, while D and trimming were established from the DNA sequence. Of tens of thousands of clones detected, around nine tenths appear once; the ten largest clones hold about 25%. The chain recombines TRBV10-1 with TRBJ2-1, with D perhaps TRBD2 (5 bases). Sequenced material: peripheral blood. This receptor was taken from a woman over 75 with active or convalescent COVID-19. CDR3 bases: TGCGCCAGCAGTGATTTCGGGATTGGAAACAATGAGCAGTTCTTC. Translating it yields CASSDFGIGNNEQFF.